The T cell receptor (beta chain) described here comes from a study of OX40 agonist ivuxolimab in advanced cancers. Study-level information: Three patients showed partial responses: one hepatocellular carcinoma and two cutaneous melanoma cases.

Study-wide findings and caveats: The study found among the lowest clonal expansion in partial responders at 0.1-3.0 mg/kg. Expanded clones tended on average to be more numerous among CD8+ T cells than CD4+.

Comment on this clone: The antigen remains unidentified.

Clones were read by immunoSEQ multiplex PCR, and TCRdb kept only the in-frame ones, dropping some. Among 85,000 to 95,000 clones listed, roughly nine tenths were seen once. This CDR3 has 16 amino acids. From germline, CDR1 is MDHEN and CDR2 SYDVKM. V was pared by 3 bases and J by 0 bases, with 12 bases between. The source material was CD4+ or CD8+ T cells sorted from blood, sampled in a trial of the OX40 agonist ivuxolimab. The source of this sequence is an adult with an advanced solid tumor such as melanoma, head and neck, liver or kidney cancer. This sequence joins TRBV28 and TRBJ1-3, with D perhaps TRBD1 (5 bases). CDR3 sequence reads: CASSFTTVNSGNTIYF. CDR3 nucleotides: TGTGCCAGCAGTTTCACGACAGTGAACTCTGGAAACACCATATATTTT.